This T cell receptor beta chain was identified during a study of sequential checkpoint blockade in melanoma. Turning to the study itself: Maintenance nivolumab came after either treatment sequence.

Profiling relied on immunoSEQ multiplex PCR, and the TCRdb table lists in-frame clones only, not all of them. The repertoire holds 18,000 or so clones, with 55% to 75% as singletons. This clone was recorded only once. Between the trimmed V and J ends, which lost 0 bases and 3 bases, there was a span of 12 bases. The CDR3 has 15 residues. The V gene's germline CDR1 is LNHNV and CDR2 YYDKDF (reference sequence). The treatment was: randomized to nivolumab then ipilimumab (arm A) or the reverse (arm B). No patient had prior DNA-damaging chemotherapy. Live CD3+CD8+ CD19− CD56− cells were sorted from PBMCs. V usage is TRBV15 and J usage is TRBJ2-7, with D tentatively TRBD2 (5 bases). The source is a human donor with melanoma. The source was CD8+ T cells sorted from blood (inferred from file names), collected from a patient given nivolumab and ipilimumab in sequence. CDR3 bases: TGTGCCACCAGCAGAGAAGGTCCGGGGATCTACGAGCAGTACTTC. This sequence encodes CATSREGPGIYEQYF.